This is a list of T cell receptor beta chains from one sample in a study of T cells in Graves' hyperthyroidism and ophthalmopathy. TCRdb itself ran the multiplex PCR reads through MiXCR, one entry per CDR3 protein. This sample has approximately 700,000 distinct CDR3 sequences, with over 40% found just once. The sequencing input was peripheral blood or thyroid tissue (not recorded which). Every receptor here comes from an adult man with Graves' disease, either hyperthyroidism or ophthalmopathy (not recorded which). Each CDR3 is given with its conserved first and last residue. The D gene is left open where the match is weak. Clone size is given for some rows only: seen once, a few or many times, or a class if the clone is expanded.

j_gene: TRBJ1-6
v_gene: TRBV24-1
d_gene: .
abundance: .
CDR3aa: CASKVSVINSPLHF
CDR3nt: TGTGCCAGCAAGGTTAGCGTTATTAATTCACCCCTCCACTTT

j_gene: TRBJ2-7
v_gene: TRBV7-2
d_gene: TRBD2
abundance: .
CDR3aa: CASSSPGLVDEQYF
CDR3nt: TGTGCCAGCAGCTCCCCGGGACTAGTCGACGAGCAGTACTTC

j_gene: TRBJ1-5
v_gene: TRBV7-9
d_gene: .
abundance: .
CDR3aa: CASSLAEGSQPQHF
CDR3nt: TGTGCCAGCAGCTTAGCGGAGGGGTCTCAGCCCCAGCATTTT

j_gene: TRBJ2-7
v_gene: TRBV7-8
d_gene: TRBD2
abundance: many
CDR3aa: CASSLGTSGPYEQYF
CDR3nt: TGTGCCAGCAGCTTGGGGACTAGCGGTCCCTACGAGCAGTACTTC

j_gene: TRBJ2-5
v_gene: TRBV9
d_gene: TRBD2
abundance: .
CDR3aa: CASSQNLAGGETQYF
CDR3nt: TGTGCCAGCAGCCAGAATCTAGCGGGAGGAGAGACCCAGTACTTC

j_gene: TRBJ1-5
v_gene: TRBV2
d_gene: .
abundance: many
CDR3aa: CASSHSGEGNQPQHF
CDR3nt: TGTGCCAGCAGTCACTCAGGGGAGGGCAATCAGCCCCAGCATTTT

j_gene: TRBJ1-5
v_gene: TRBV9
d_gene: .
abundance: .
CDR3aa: CASSPNRQPQHF
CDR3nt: TGTGCCAGCAGTCCCAACCGACAGCCCCAGCATTTT

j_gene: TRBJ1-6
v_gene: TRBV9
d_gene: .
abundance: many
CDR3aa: CASSVSDVNSPLHF
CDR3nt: TGTGCCAGCAGCGTATCAGATGTTAATTCACCCCTCCACTTT

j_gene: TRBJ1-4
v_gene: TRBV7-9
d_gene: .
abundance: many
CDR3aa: CASSLGFSDEKLFF
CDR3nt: TGTGCCAGCAGCTTAGGGTTTTCGGATGAAAAACTGTTTTTT

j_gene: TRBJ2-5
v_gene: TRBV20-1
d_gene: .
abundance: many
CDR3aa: CSAMGQETQYF
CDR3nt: TGCAGTGCTATGGGACAAGAGACCCAGTACTTC

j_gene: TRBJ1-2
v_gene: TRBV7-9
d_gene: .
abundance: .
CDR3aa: CASSYRTENYGYTF
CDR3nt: TGTGCCAGCAGCTACCGGACGGAAAACTATGGCTACACCTTC

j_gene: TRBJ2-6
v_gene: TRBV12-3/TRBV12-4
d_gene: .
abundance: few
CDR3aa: CASREEGLSGANVLTF
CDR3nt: TGTGCCAGCAGAGAGGAGGGCCTCTCTGGGGCCAACGTCCTGACTTTC

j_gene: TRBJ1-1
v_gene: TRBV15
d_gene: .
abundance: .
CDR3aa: CATSRDFGGGNTEAFF
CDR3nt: TGTGCCACCAGCAGAGACTTCGGGGGCGGGAACACTGAAGCTTTCTTT

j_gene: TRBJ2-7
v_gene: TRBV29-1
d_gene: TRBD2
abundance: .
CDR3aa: CSYQAGEKYF
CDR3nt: TGCAGCTACCAAGCGGGGGAGAAGTACTTC

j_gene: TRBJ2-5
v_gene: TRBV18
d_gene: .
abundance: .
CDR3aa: CASSPLTIQETQYF
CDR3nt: TGTGCCAGCTCACCATTGACCATACAAGAGACCCAGTACTTC

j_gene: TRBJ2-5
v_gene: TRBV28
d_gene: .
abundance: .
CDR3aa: CASSFNRSPAAAQYF
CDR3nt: TGTGCCAGCAGTTTCAACCGCTCACCTGCGGCGGCCCAGTACTTC

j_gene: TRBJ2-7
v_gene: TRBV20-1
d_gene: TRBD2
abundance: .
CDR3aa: CSASDRGGQYF
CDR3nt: TGCAGTGCTAGTGACCGGGGGGGACAGTACTTC

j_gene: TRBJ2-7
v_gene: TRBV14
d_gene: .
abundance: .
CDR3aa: CASSQDPHPAYEQYF
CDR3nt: TGTGCCAGCAGCCAAGACCCTCACCCAGCCTACGAGCAGTACTTC

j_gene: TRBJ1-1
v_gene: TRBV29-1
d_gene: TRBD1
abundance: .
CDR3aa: CSARDRAHTEAFF
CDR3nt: TGCAGCGCCCGGGACAGGGCCCACACTGAAGCTTTCTTT

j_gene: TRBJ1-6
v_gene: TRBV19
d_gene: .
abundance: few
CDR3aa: CASSRMGGGGNSPLHF
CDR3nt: TGTGCCAGTAGCCGAATGGGCGGGGGGGGTAATTCACCCCTCCACTTT

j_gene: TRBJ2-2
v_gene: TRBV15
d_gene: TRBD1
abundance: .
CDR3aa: CATSSSYRGTNTGELFF
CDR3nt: TGTGCCACCAGCAGCTCGTACAGGGGTACGAACACCGGGGAGCTGTTTTTT

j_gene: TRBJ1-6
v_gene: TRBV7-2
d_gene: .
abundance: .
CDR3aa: CASSLGGGANSPLHF
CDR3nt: TGTGCCAGCAGCTTAGGGGGGGGAGCTAATTCACCCCTCCACTTT

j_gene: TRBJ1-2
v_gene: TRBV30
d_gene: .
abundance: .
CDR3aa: CAWTTLLGGYTF
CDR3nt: TGTGCCTGGACCACCCTGTTGGGTGGCTACACCTTC

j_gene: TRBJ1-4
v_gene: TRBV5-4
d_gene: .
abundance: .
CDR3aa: CASSLGAGLELFF
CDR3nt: TGTGCCAGCAGCTTGGGCGCCGGACTCGAACTGTTTTTT

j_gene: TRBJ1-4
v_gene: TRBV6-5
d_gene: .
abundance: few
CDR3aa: CASSELLHEKLFF
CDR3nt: TGTGCCAGCAGTGAACTCCTACATGAAAAACTGTTTTTT

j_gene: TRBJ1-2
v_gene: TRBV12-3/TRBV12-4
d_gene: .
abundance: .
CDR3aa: CASSLGGLPNYGYTF
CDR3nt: TGTGCCAGCAGTTTAGGCGGATTACCTAACTATGGCTACACCTTC

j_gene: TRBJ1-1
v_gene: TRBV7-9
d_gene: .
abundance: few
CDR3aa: CASSLADASSLEAFF
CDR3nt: TGTGCCAGCAGCTTAGCGGACGCTAGTAGCCTAGAAGCTTTCTTT

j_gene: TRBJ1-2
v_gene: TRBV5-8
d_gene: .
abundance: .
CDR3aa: CASRSGSHGYTF
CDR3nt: TGTGCCAGCAGATCCGGGTCACATGGCTACACCTTC

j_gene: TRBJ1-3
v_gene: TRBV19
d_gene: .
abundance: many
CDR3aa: CASSAPGNTIYF
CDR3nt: TGTGCCAGTAGCGCTCCTGGAAACACCATATATTTT

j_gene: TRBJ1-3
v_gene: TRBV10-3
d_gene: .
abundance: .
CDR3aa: CAITLTGYSSGNTIYF
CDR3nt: TGTGCCATCACCCTTACAGGGTATTCCTCTGGAAACACCATATATTTT

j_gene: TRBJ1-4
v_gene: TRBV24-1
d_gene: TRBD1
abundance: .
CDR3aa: CATSDWGTGTGTEKLFF
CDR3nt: TGTGCCACCAGTGATTGGGGTACCGGGACAGGGACTGAAAAACTGTTTTTT

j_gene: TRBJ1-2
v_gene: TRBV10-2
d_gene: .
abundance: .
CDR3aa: CASSFQRGHYGYTF
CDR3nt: TGCGCCAGCAGTTTTCAACGGGGGCACTATGGCTACACCTTC

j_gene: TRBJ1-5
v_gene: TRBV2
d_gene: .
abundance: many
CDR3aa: CASTGFRGNQPQHF
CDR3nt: TGTGCCAGCACGGGTTTTCGGGGCAATCAGCCCCAGCATTTT

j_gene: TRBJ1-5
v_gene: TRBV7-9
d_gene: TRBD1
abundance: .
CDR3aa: CASSPKTGVSNQPQHF
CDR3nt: TGTGCCAGCAGTCCTAAGACAGGGGTAAGCAATCAGCCCCAGCATTTT

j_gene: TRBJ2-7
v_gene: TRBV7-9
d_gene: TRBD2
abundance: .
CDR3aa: CASSGLARPYEQYF
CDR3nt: TGTGCCAGCAGCGGACTAGCGAGACCCTACGAGCAGTACTTC

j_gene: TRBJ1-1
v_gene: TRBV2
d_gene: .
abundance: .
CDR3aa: CASSFNDLSDTEAFF
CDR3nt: TGTGCCAGCAGTTTTAACGATCTGTCGGACACTGAAGCTTTCTTT

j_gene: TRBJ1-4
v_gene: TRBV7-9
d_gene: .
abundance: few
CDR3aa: CASSLFRGEKLFF
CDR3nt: TGTGCCAGCAGCTTATTCAGGGGTGAAAAACTGTTTTTT

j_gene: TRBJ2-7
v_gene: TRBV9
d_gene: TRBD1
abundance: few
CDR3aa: CASSNRGYYEQYF
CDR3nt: TGTGCCAGCAGTAACAGGGGGTACTACGAGCAGTACTTC

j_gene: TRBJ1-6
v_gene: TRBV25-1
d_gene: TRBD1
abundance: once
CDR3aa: CASRPVQGAVSPLHF
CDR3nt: TGTGCCAGCAGACCGGTCCAGGGGGCAGTTTCACCCCTCCACTTT

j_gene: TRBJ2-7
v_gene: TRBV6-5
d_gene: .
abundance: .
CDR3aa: CASSYGAGVTYEQYF
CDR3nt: TGTGCCAGCAGTTATGGAGCCGGGGTGACCTACGAGCAGTACTTC